These 20 T cell receptor beta chains came from one sample sequenced in a study of cytomegalovirus exposure and HLA in healthy donors. Vbeta (60) and Jbeta (13) primers were used in the PCR. This table comes from immunoSEQ multiplex PCR, and its TCRdb copy is limited to in-frame clones, with some not included. The sample comprises 95,000 to 150,000 clones, 77% of which are singletons, and around 5.8% rests with the top ten. Material for sequencing was PBMCs. The receptor set was obtained from a man between 18 and 29 years old in good health and CMV-seropositive.

J is TRBJ2-1 and V is TRBV9; the D gene is possibly TRBD2 (5 bases). Per the germline V gene, CDR1 is SGDLS and CDR2 is YYNGEE. Trimming stripped 0 bases from V and 1 base from J, with 11 bases between. This CDR3 is built from 16 residues. The CDR3 loop is CASSVVQAASYNEQFF. The CDR3 region has the DNA TGTGCCAGCAGCGTAGTTCAAGCGGCATCCTACAATGAGCAGTTCTTC.

The genes are TRBV4-1 and TRBJ2-5; maybe TRBD2 (5 bases). The germline CDR1 and CDR2 sequences are MGHRA and YSYEKL. With 0 bases removed from V and 2 bases from J, the gap between germline ends came to 19 bases. This CDR3 has 18 residues. As DNA, the CDR3 is TGCGCCAGCAGCCAAGAAGGTCCCGCGCTGGGAGTACAAGAGACCCAGTACTTC. It encodes CASSQEGPALGVQETQYF.

The chain carries TRBV28 and TRBJ2-1, with no clear D. V was trimmed by 2 bases and J by 5 bases, leaving 7 bases between them. The CDR3 contains 13 residues. The germline gives CDR1 MDHEN, CDR2 SYDVKM. CDR3 amino acids: CASSLNSHNEQFF. CDR3 DNA: TGTGCCAGCAGTTTAAATAGCCACAATGAGCAGTTCTTC.

The chain couples TRBV5-1 to TRBJ1-1; TRBD1 matches at 8 bases. This CDR3 has 16 residues. CDR1 and CDR2 from the germline V gene are SGHRS and YFSETQ. Trimming cost V 0 bases and J 8 bases; bases outside gene matches: 12. The CDR3 nucleotides read TGCGCCAGCAGCTTGGATCCGAGACAGGGGACGTGGGAAGCTTTCTTT. Amino acids: CASSLDPRQGTWEAFF.

V is TRBV10-3 and J is TRBJ1-5, with 8 nucleotides matching TRBD1. The CDR3 length is 13 residues. Per germline, CDR1 ENHRY and CDR2 SYGVKD. After removal of 10 bases from V and 3 bases from J, the junction contained 5 bases not matched to a gene. The CDR3 coding sequence is TGTGCCACCTGGACAGGGAACAATCAGCCCCAGCATTTT. The encoded protein is CATWTGNNQPQHF.

Regarding this clone: The junction differs from germline at one of its ends, possibly a read error. The rearrangement uses TRBV5-4 and TRBJ2-6, with TRBD1 as a possible D gene (6 bases). Germline values: CDR1 SGHNT, CDR2 YYREEE (reference sequence). This CDR3 has 17 amino acids. Written as DNA, the CDR3 is TGTGCCAGCAGCTTTCTGGGGGCGATTGCTGGGGCCAACGGCCTGACTTTC. It is translated as CASSFLGAIAGANGLTF.

This sequence joins TRBV10-3 and TRBJ2-7; 7 bases fit TRBD1. The CDR3 is 14 residues long. CDR1 is ENHRY, CDR2 SYGVKD, per germline. The junction had 11 bases not matched to a gene; V was cut back by 6 bases and J by 6 bases. This chain's CDR3 is CAISQTGRSGEQYF. DNA of the CDR3: TGTGCCATCAGCCAGACAGGGCGGTCAGGCGAGCAGTACTTC.

This clone appeared a few times. The chain employs TRBV6-6 and TRBJ1-5, with TRBD1 as a possible D gene (6 bases). Germline V lookup: CDR1 MNHNY, CDR2 SVGAGI (reference sequence). Trimming took off 7 bases at V and 4 bases at J, with 11 bases between the two ends. The CDR3 loop spans 13 amino acids. CDR3 sequence: CASTLQGNQPQHF. As DNA, the CDR3 is TGTGCCAGCACCCTGCAGGGGAATCAGCCCCAGCATTTT.

V is TRBV19 and J is TRBJ2-7, with a weak D call TRBD2 (5 bases). This CDR3 has 15 amino acids. Germline V gives CDR1 LNHDA, CDR2 SQIVND (reference sequence). The V gene lost 3 bases and the J gene lost 0 bases, with 12 bases spanning the gap. CDR3 DNA: TGTGCCAGTAGTATGCTCGGAGGTTCCTCCTACGAGCAGTACTTC. Encoded protein: CASSMLGGSSYEQYF.

The V gene is TRBV10-3, the J gene TRBJ1-2; 12 bases map to TRBD1. Germline CDR1 is ENHRY and CDR2 is SYGVKD. Germline trimming cut 6 bases from V and 2 bases from J; bases unmatched to any gene: 7. This CDR3 spans 16 amino acids. The CDR3 sequence is CAIRGQGAVFNYGYTF. CDR3 coding DNA: TGTGCCATCAGGGGACAGGGGGCGGTCTTCAACTATGGCTACACCTTC.

The chain recombines TRBV28 with TRBJ2-5; 7 bases align to TRBD1. The CDR3 is made up of 11 amino acids. V was pared by 6 bases and J by 14 bases, with 9 bases of the junction left unmatched. Germline V gives CDR1 MDHEN, CDR2 SYDVKM. The CDR3 loop is CASSVRDSPYF. The CDR3 DNA reads as TGTGCCAGCAGCGTCCGGGACAGCCCATACTTC. Together with reference TRBV28 and TRBJ2-5, the CDR3 gives the full variable domain: DVKVTQSSRYLVKRTGEKVFLECVQDMDHENMFWYRQDPGLGLRLIYFSYDVKMKEKGDIPEGYSVSREKKERFSLILESASTNQTSMYLCASSVRDSPYFGPGTRLLVL.

This clone was observed once. The chain uses TRBV20-1 and TRBJ2-1, with TRBD2 as a possible D gene (5 bases). There are 11 residues in the CDR3. V was shortened by 6 bases and J by 8 bases, with 11 bases between the two germline ends. The germline V gene encodes CDR1 DFQATT and CDR2 SNEGSKA (reference sequence). This chain's CDR3 is CSATSGDEQFF. DNA for the CDR3: TGCAGTGCAACGAGCGGAGATGAGCAGTTCTTC.

The chain combines TRBV13 with TRBJ2-1; TRBD2 might be the D (6 bases). V shed 6 bases and J shed 3 bases, with 15 bases lying between them. The germline V gene has CDR1 PRHDT and CDR2 FYEKMQ (reference sequence). The length of the CDR3 is 15 residues. As DNA, the CDR3 is TGTGCCAGCAGTTACCAGCGGGTCGTCTACAATGAGCAGTTCTTC. As protein: CASSYQRVVYNEQFF.

The gene calls are TRBV4-2 and TRBJ2-3; 9 bases are shared with TRBD2. CDR3 length equals 18 residues. J gave up 5 bases and V 0 bases, and 12 bases lay outside the gene matches. Per germline, CDR1 LGHNA and CDR2 YNFKEQ. This chain's CDR3 is CASSQEMIVAGAGDTQYF. Written as DNA, the CDR3 is TGTGCCAGCAGCCAAGAGATGATAGTAGCGGGGGCCGGAGATACGCAGTATTTT.

The V call is TRBV6-1, the J call TRBJ2-2; TRBD1 might be the D (6 bases). Between the trimmed V and J ends, which lost 11 bases and 5 bases, there was a span of 15 bases. CDR1 and CDR2 (germline): MNHNS, SASEGT. This CDR3 has 13 amino acids. This CDR3 is CAATTGETGELFF. The CDR3 DNA reads TGTGCCGCCACGACAGGAGAAACCGGGGAGCTGTTTTTT.

There are a few counts of this clone. J is TRBJ2-7 and V is TRBV7-9, with D perhaps TRBD1 (6 bases). This CDR3 comprises 11 residues. Trimming took off 6 bases at V and 5 bases at J, with 8 bases between the two ends. The germline V gene encodes CDR1 SEHNR and CDR2 FQNEAQ (reference sequence). For the CDR3, the DNA is TGTGCCAGCAGGTCAGGGGACGAGCAGTACTTC. This codes for CASRSGDEQYF.

This clone has only a few counts. The chain employs TRBV9 and TRBJ1-4; 10 nucleotides line up with TRBD1. This CDR3 contains 14 residues. V was clipped by 4 bases and J by 8 bases; unmatched bases: 5. Germline lookup yields CDR1 SGDLS and CDR2 YYNGEE. The DNA of the CDR3 is TGTGCCAGCAGCCTGGGACAGGGGAGGGAAAAACTGTTTTTT. Amino acids: CASSLGQGREKLFF.

The chain links TRBV10-3 to TRBJ2-5; 8 nucleotides match TRBD2. Losses at the gene ends were 2 bases for V and 1 base for J; bases not matched to a gene: 6. Germline assignment: CDR1 ENHRY and CDR2 SYGVKD. This CDR3 contains 16 residues. The DNA of the CDR3 is TGTGCCATCAGTGAGCCTGGCGGGAGGATCCAAGAGACCCAGTACTTC. Translation gives CAISEPGGRIQETQYF.

The chain joins TRBV25-1 to TRBJ1-2; tentative D call: TRBD1 (6 bases). The CDR3 runs 15 residues. Trimming took 4 bases from V and 1 from J, leaving 13 bases between them. Germline CDR1 MGHDK, CDR2 SYGVNS. The DNA of the CDR3 is TGTGCCAGCAGTGGCCCAGGGGATTTTAACTATGGCTACACCTTC. Translated: CASSGPGDFNYGYTF.

CDR3: CASSPTGSNGYTF. CDR3 sequence (DNA): TGTGCCAGCAGCCCTACAGGTTCCAATGGCTACACCTTC. The rearrangement uses TRBV7-2 and TRBJ1-2; D possibly corresponds to TRBD1 (5 bases). The CDR3 is 13 amino acids. Trimming took off 5 bases at V and 6 bases at J, with 13 bases between the two ends. The germline V gene encodes CDR1 SGHTA and CDR2 FQGNSA.